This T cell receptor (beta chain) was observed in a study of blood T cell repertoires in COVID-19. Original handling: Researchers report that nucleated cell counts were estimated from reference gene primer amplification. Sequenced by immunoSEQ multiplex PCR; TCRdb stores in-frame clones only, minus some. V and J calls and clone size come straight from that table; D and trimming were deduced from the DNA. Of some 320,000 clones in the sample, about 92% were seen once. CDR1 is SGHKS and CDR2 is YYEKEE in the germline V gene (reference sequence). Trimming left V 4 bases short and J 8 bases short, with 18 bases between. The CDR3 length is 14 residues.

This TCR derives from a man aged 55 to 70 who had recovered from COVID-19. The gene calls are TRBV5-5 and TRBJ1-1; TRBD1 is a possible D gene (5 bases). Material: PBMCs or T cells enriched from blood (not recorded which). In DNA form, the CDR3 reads TGTGCCAGCAGCCCCGGCAGACCCAACAGGGAAGCTTTCTTT. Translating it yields CASSPGRPNREAFF.